One sample yielded the 12 T cell receptor beta chains listed below, sequenced in a study of blood T cell repertoires in COVID-19. The assay was immunoSEQ multiplex PCR, and TCRdb's table has in-frame clones only and misses some. The sample includes about 120,000 clones, around 90% of them seen just once. Sequenced sample: peripheral blood. These receptors all come from a human donor in a cohort sampled during active COVID-19.

This clone was found a few times. The V gene is TRBV5-6, the J gene TRBJ1-4; 9 nucleotides line up with TRBD1. Germline V gene data show CDR1 as SGHDT and CDR2 as YYEEEE. V gave up 4 bases and J gave up 6 bases; unmatched junction bases: 4. The CDR3 length is 14 residues. The CDR3 nucleotides are TGTGCCAGCAGCCCCCGGACAGGGGATGAAAAACTGTTTTTT. Translating it yields CASSPRTGDEKLFF.

In the case of this clone: Other DNA sequences in the sample encode the same CDR3. The rearrangement links TRBV11-2 to TRBJ2-7; 9 positions match TRBD1. This CDR3 has 16 amino acids. Germline V gene data show CDR1 as SGHAT and CDR2 as FQNNGV. V was pared by 5 bases and J by 1 base, with 9 bases of the junction left unmatched. This CDR3 reads CASSLLTGGPSYEQYF. CDR3 in DNA: TGTGCCAGCAGCCTACTTACAGGGGGCCCTTCCTACGAGCAGTACTTC.

The chain couples TRBV5-4 to TRBJ2-1; 8 bases match TRBD2. The CDR3 has 16 residues. Germline V gene sequence: CDR1 SGHNT, CDR2 YYREEE (reference sequence). The trim removed 9 bases at V and 3 bases at J, leaving 14 bases unmatched. CDR3 DNA sequence: TGTGCCACCAATGGACGGGGGGGGGCCGACTACAATGAGCAGTTCTTC. Translation: CATNGRGGADYNEQFF. Together with reference TRBV5-4 and TRBJ2-1, the CDR3 gives the full variable domain: ETGVTQSPTHLIKTRGQQVTLRCSSQSGHNTVSWYQQALGQGPQFIFQYYREEENGRGNFPPRFSGLQFPNYSSELNVNALELDDSALYLCATNGRGGADYNEQFFGPGTRLTVL.

The J gene is TRBJ2-5, the V gene TRBV29-1; 12 nucleotides align to TRBD1. This CDR3 spans 17 amino acids. V lost 7 bases, J lost 5 bases, and 17 bases stayed unmatched. Germline CDR1 reads SQVTM; CDR2 reads ANQGSEA. The DNA for the CDR3 is TGCAGCGCCCGGGGTGGGTCCGGGACAGGGGGCGGTGAGACCCAGTACTTC. Its translation is CSARGGSGTGGGETQYF.

The genes are TRBV19 and TRBJ2-7; 13 positions agree with TRBD2. Per the germline V gene, CDR1 is LNHDA and CDR2 is SQIVND (reference sequence). CDR3 length: 17 amino acids. V lost 5 bases, J lost 2 bases, and 9 bases stayed unmatched. The CDR3 DNA reads as TGTGCCAGTAGTGCCAGGACTAGCGGGAGTAGAGCCTACGAGCAGTACTTC. As protein: CASSARTSGSRAYEQYF.

The J gene is TRBJ2-3, the V gene TRBV4-1; 7 positions match TRBD1. The CDR3 has 18 amino acids. V was clipped by 1 base and J by 3 bases; unmatched bases: 13. Germline V gives CDR1 MGHRA, CDR2 YSYEKL. CDR3 sequence reads: CASSQAGATGSETDTQYF. The CDR3, as DNA: TGCGCCAGCAGCCAAGCTGGAGCGACAGGGTCGGAGACAGATACGCAGTATTTT.

The chain links TRBV5-1 to TRBJ2-5; 7 bases align to TRBD1. Germline loops: CDR1 SGHRS, CDR2 YFSETQ. This CDR3 region has 13 residues. V lost 7 bases, J lost 5 bases, and 8 bases stayed unmatched. The CDR3 bases are TGCGCCAGCCACGACAGGGCTTCTGAGACCCAGTACTTC. Translated: CASHDRASETQYF. The whole variable domain, remainder taken from reference TRBV5-1 and TRBJ2-5, is KAGVTQTPRYLIKTRGQQVTLSCSPISGHRSVSWYQQTPGQGLQFLFEYFSETQRNKGNFPGRFSGRQFSNSRSEMNVSTLELGDSALYLCASHDRASETQYFGPGTRLLVL.

This clone appeared once. The rearrangement links TRBV10-3 to TRBJ1-5; maybe TRBD1 (6 bases). Germline V gene sequence: CDR1 ENHRY, CDR2 SYGVKD. V was pared by 3 bases and J by 0 bases, with 9 bases between. The CDR3 consists of 15 residues. The CDR3 here is CAISEQGPSNQPQHF. CDR3 DNA sequence: TGTGCCATCAGTGAACAGGGTCCTAGCAATCAGCCCCAGCATTTT.

The gene calls are TRBV3-1 (or the pseudogene TRBV3-2) and TRBJ2-2; D gene uncertain. Germline assignment: CDR1 LGHDT and CDR2 YNNKEL (reference sequence). The CDR3 extends over 14 amino acids. Between the trimmed V and J ends, which lost 8 bases and 3 bases, there was a span of 13 bases. The CDR3 DNA follows: TGTGCCAGCTCTGACACCTGGGACACCGGGGAGCTGTTTTTT. Residues: CASSDTWDTGELFF.

The V and J genes are TRBV14 and TRBJ2-7; 8 nucleotides align to TRBD2. The V segment lost 0 bases and the J segment 7 bases; nucleotides outside the gene matches: 8. This CDR3 comprises 15 residues. CDR1 is SGHDN, CDR2 FVKESK, per germline. CDR3: CASSQDLRGAREQYF. The CDR3 coding sequence is TGTGCCAGCAGCCAAGATCTGCGGGGGGCGCGGGAGCAGTACTTC.

The rearrangement links TRBV7-9 to TRBJ2-7; 8 nucleotides agree with TRBD2. Germline CDR1 SEHNR, CDR2 FQNEAQ (reference sequence). The CDR3 runs 16 residues. Trimming took 5 bases from V and 2 from J; bases not matched to a gene: 11. The CDR3 protein is CASSPGRSGATYEQYF. The DNA of the CDR3 is TGTGCCAGCAGCCCGGGCCGTAGCGGGGCAACCTACGAGCAGTACTTC.

The V call is TRBV23-1, the J call TRBJ1-1; no definite D call. TRBV23-1 is annotated as an ORF whose role is uncertain. V was shortened by 0 bases and J by 2 bases, with 7 bases between the two germline ends. The CDR3 runs 14 residues. The DNA for the CDR3 is TGCGCCAGCAGTCAATCGCGGGTTAACACTGAAGCTTTCTTT. Its translation: CASSQSRVNTEAFF.